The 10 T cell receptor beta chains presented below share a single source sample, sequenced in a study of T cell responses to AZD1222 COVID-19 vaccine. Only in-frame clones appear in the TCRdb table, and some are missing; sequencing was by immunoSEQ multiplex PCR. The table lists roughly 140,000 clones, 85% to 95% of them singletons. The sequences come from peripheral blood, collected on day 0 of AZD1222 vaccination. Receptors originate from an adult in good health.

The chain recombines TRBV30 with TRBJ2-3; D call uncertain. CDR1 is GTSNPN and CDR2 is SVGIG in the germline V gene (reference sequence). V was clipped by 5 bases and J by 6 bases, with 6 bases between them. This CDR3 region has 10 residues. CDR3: CAWSRDTQYF. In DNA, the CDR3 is TGTGCCTGGTCAAGGGATACGCAGTATTTT.

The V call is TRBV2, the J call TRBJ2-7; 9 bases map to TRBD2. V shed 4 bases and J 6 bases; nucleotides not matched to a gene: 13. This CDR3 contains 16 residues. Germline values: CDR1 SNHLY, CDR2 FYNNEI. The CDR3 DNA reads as TGTGCCAGCAGTGGGGCGTACGCGGGAGGGCGCACCGAGCAGTACGTC. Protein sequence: CASSGAYAGGRTEQYV.

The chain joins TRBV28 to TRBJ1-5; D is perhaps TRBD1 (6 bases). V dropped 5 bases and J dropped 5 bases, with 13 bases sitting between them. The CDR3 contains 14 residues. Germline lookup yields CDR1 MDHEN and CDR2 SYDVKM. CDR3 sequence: CASSSRGGDQPQHF. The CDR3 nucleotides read TGTGCCAGCAGTAGCAGGGGAGGGGATCAGCCCCAGCATTTT. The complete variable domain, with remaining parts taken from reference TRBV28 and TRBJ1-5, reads DVKVTQSSRYLVKRTGEKVFLECVQDMDHENMFWYRQDPGLGLRLIYFSYDVKMKEKGDIPEGYSVSREKKERFSLILESASTNQTSMYLCASSSRGGDQPQHFGDGTRLSIL.

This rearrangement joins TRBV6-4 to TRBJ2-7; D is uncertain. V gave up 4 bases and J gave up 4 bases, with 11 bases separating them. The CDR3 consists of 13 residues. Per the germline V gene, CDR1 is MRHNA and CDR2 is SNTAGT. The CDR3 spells CASSGSIRYEQYV. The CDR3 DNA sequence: TGTGCCAGCAGTGGATCGATCCGGTACGAGCAGTACGTC.

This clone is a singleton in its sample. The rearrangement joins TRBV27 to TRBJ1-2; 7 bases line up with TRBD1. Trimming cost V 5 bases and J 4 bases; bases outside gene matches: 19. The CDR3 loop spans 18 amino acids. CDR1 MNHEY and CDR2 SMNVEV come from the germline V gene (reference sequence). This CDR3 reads CASSPDRTGFNLGYGYTF. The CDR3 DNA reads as TGTGCCAGCAGTCCAGACCGGACAGGCTTTAACCTAGGCTATGGCTACACCTTC.

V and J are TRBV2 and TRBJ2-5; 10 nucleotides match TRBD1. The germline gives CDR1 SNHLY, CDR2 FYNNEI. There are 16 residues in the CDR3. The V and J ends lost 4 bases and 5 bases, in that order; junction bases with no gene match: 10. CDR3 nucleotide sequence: TGTGCCAGCAGTGGGAGAGGGACAGGGGTATTGGAGACCCAGTACTTC. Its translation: CASSGRGTGVLETQYF.

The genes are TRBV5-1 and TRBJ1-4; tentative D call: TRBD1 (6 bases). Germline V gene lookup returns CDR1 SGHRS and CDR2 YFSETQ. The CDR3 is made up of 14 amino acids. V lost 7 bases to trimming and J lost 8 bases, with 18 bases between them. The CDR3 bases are TGCGCCAGCGTTCCACACAGGGCGAGAGAAAAACTGTTTTTT. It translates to CASVPHRAREKLFF.

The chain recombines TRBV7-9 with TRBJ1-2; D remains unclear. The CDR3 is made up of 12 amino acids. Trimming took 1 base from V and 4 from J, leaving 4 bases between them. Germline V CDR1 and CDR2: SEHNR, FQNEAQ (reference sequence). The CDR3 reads CASSLGTYGYTF. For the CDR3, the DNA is TGTGCCAGCAGCTTAGGGACCTATGGCTACACCTTC.

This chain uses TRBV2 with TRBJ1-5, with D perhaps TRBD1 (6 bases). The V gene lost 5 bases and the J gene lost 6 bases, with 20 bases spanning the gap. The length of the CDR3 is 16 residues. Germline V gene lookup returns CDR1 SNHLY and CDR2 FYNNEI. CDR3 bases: TGTGCCAGCAGTCGGGGGGCGCTTCCTGCCGGTCAGCCCCAGCATTTT. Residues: CASSRGALPAGQPQHF.

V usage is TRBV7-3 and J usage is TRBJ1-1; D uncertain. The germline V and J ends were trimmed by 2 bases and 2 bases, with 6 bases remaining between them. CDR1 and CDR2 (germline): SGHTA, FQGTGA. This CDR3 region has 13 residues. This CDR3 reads CASSLWPNTEAFF. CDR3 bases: TGTGCCAGCAGCTTATGGCCAAACACTGAAGCTTTCTTT. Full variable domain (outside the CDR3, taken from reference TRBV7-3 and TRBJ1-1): GAGVSQTPSNKVTEKGKYVELRCDPISGHTALYWYRQSLGQGPEFLIYFQGTGAADDSGLPNDRFFAVRPEGSVSTLKIQRTERGDSAVYLCASSLWPNTEAFFGQGTRLTVV.